This T cell receptor beta chain came from a study of T cells in Graves' hyperthyroidism and ophthalmopathy. Deletions cut 8 bases from V and 0 bases from J, with 13 bases between. CDR3 size: 14 residues. RNA transcripts served as the template for amplifying TCR beta CDR3 regions. HTBI primers drove first-round RT-PCR of the TCR CDR3. TCRdb reanalysed the multiplex PCR reads using MiXCR and keeps one entry per CDR3 protein. In the table there are under 300,000 distinct CDR3 sequences, approximately 21% of which are singletons. This clonotype showed up many times. The sequence was obtained from a man aged 30 to 39 with Graves' ophthalmopathy. What was sequenced was blood. The chain has TRBV12-3 or TRBV12-4 and TRBJ1-1, with D perhaps TRBD1 (5 bases). The CDR3 sequence: CASRTGPMNTEAFF. The CDR3 nucleotides read TGTGCCAGCCGAACAGGACCCATGAACACTGAAGCTTTCTTT.